Sequencing of this TCR beta chain was carried out in a study of T cell changes during pregnancy in multiple sclerosis. Assay used: immunoSEQ multiplex PCR; TCRdb lists only in-frame clones, some missing. The table lists tens of thousands of clones, about 92% of them singletons, with about 2.1% in the top ten. The germline gives CDR1 MGHDK, CDR2 SYGVNS. There are 16 residues in the CDR3. V shed 5 bases and J 4 bases; nucleotides not matched to a gene: 9. Source: peripheral blood, taken in the second trimester of pregnancy. This chain connects TRBV25-1 to TRBJ2-1, with TRBD2 matching over 9 bases. This sequence was found in a female donor in good health, enrolled as a control in a pregnancy study. The CDR3 coding sequence is TGTGCCAGCAGTCGTAGCGGGAGAGCCGAATACAATGAGCAGTTCTTC. Translation gives CASSRSGRAEYNEQFF.